The source of this TCR beta chain is a study of T cells after yellow fever vaccination. The study, taken as a whole, reports: Subsequent booster samples again held most clones from primary vaccination (96% CD4, about 90% CD8). Peaking faster, on day 5 versus 15, the secondary response was nonetheless weaker.

Germline assignment: CDR1 SGHTA and CDR2 FQGNSA. After removal of 5 bases from V and 5 bases from J, the junction contained 5 bases not matched to a gene. CDR3 length: 13 amino acids. By 5'RACE template switching, TCR cDNA was produced, with a universal primer site and UMIs added in the process. TCRdb re-derived calls from the 5' RACE reads in MiXCR, one entry per CDR3 protein. This table has around 550,000 distinct CDR3 sequences, 15% to 20% appearing once. Concerning this clonotype itself: Its antigen is unknown.

The chain is built from TRBV7-2 and TRBJ2-7, with 8 bases matching TRBD1. This receptor was taken from a man in his thirties or forties who received the YFV17D yellow fever vaccine. The sample was PBMCs, taken 15 days after the yellow fever booster vaccination. The CDR3 loop is CASSRDRTNEQYF. CDR3 sequence (DNA): TGTGCCAGCAGCAGGGACAGGACGAACGAGCAGTACTTC. The full variable domain, in which reference TRBV7-2 and TRBJ2-7 provide the parts outside the CDR3, is GAGVSQSPSNKVTEKGKDVELRCDPISGHTALYWYRQSLGQGLEFLIYFQGNSAPDKSGLPSDRFSAERTGGSVSTLTIQRTQQEDSAVYLCASSRDRTNEQYFGPGTRLTVT.